A selection of T cell receptor beta chains follows, all from one sample in a study of cytomegalovirus exposure and HLA in healthy donors. Generated by immunoSEQ multiplex PCR, the TCRdb table keeps only in-frame clones and is missing some. This table has some 150,000 clones, roughly 79% appearing once. The specimen sequenced was PBMCs. The source is a woman aged 40 to 55 in good health and CMV-seronegative. Both conserved end residues are trimmed from each CDR3.

>TRBV15
ATSRDDGEYYGYT
>TRBV9
ASSPTGTYGYT
>TRBV5-1
ASSLVAGDREQY
>TRBV11-2
ASSLVRGNTEAF
>TRBV11-2
ASSLEDFALYYEQY
>TRBV18
ASSPRGEGAYNEQF
>TRBV19
ASSVELPPGETQY
>TRBV11-3
ASSRQGNTEAF
>TRBV7-2
ASSFHRGEQY
>TRBV28
ASSRLGQGAQETQY
>TRBV7-8
ASSPLTGGPADTQY
>TRBV2
ASRDRGNTIY